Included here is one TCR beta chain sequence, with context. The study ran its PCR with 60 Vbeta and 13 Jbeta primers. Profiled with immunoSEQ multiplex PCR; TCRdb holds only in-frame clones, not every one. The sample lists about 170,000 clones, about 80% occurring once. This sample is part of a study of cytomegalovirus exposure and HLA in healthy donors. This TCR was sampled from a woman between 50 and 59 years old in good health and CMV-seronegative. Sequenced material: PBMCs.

The CDR3 nucleotides read TGTGCCAGCAACCTAGCGGGGGCCATGATGGAGACCCAGTACTTC. Amino acid sequence: CASNLAGAMMETQYF. V and J are TRBV6-5 and TRBJ2-5; 10 bases agree with TRBD2. This CDR3 comprises 15 residues. Germline lookup yields CDR1 MNHEY and CDR2 SVGAGI. J was trimmed by 5 bases and V by 7 bases; bases with no gene match: 10.